One TCR beta chain is described in this entry. The data originate from a study of blood T cell repertoires in COVID-19. On the study more broadly: The study drew acute and convalescent COVID-19 samples from the United States, Italy and Spain.

CDR1 is MNHEY, CDR2 SMNVEV, per germline (reference sequence). There are 13 residues in the CDR3. With 4 bases removed from V and 4 bases from J, the gap between germline ends came to 10 bases. Participant reports of clinical history set cohort assignment. Source study methods: Nucleated cell counts were estimated from reference gene primer amplification. Libraries were prepared by immunoSEQ multiplex PCR; TCRdb keeps only in-frame clonotypes and omits some of them. D and trimming were read from the DNA, whereas the V and J calls and clone size are those reported in that table. The sample contains 150,000 to 200,000 clones, approximately 80% of which appear only once.

The chain recombines TRBV27 with TRBJ1-1, with D unclear. The sample consisted of PBMCs or T cells enriched from blood (not recorded which). The TCR sequence derives from a woman aged 45 to 65 who had recovered from COVID-19. The CDR3 sequence: CASSWALGTEAFF. Here the CDR3 DNA reads TGTGCCAGCAGTTGGGCCTTGGGCACTGAAGCTTTCTTT.